This paragraph reports one T cell receptor (beta chain). Germline CDR1 is SNHLY and CDR2 is FYNNEI. V was clipped by 7 bases and J by 0 bases, with 10 bases between them. This CDR3 region has 14 residues. This sample was included in a study of identical twins. Via MiXCR, TCRdb re-called the 5' RACE reads, giving one row per CDR3 protein. The sample shows about 500,000 distinct CDR3 sequences, 14% of them seen only once. The data also belong to a second study, concerning yellow fever vaccine responses in identical twins.

The chain is built from TRBV2 and TRBJ2-4; D gene unclear. Specimen: CD4+ T cells sorted from blood. This TCR was sampled from a woman aged 18 to 35 in good health. The DNA for the CDR3 is TGTGCCAGCACCCCCCTTTTAGCCAAAAACATTCAGTACTTC. Encoded protein: CASTPLLAKNIQYF.